The source of this T cell receptor beta chain is a study of T cells in Graves' hyperthyroidism and ophthalmopathy. General study points: Through a model of 13 V-J features, ophthalmopathy was separated from stable hyperthyroidism.

CDR1 is MNHEY and CDR2 is SVGAGI in the germline V gene. The V and J ends lost 4 bases and 3 bases, in that order; junction bases with no gene match: 9. The CDR3 extends over 15 amino acids. TCR beta CDR3 region amplification was performed from RNA transcripts. The HTBI primer set served for first-round RT-PCR of the TCR CDR3. TCRdb analysed the multiplex PCR reads with MiXCR anew, one entry per CDR3 protein. The sample has approximately 700,000 distinct CDR3 sequences, roughly 15% seen once. This clonotype was recorded only once. Its target is not known. Researchers barred patients who had uncontrolled infection, other autoimmune disease, pregnancy or lactation.

The genes are TRBV6-5 and TRBJ2-7; 7 nucleotides line up with TRBD1. The sequencing input was blood. This TCR was recovered from a man between 18 and 29 years old with Graves' hyperthyroidism. CDR3 coding DNA: TGTGCCAGCAGTTTAAACAGGGGACCTCTCTACGAGCAGTACTTC. It encodes CASSLNRGPLYEQYF.